The rows below give T cell receptor beta chains drawn from one sample of a study of blood T cell repertoires in COVID-19. TCRdb's copy holds only in-frame clones and misses some; the assay was immunoSEQ multiplex PCR. The sample yields under 50,000 clones, 70% to 85% seen once. Material: peripheral blood. These receptors came from a man aged 45 to 65 with active COVID-19. Each CDR3 is given with its conserved first and last residue. The D gene is left open where the match is weak. Clone size is not always given. Where it is, it says once, few, many or a class for expanded clones.

j_call clone_size d_call v_call cdr3_aa cdr3_nt
TRBJ1-2 . TRBD1 TRBV28 CASRRQGAGAYGYTF TGTGCCAGCAGAAGACAGGGGGCGGGTGCCTATGGCTACACCTTC
TRBJ1-4 . . TRBV5-1 CASSPLSGVNEKLFF TGCGCCAGCAGCCCATTAAGTGGAGTTAATGAAAAACTGTTTTTT
TRBJ1-3 . TRBD1 TRBV28 CASSPPGGNSGNTIYF TGTGCCAGCAGTCCCCCAGGGGGAAACTCTGGAAACACCATATATTTT
TRBJ1-3 . . TRBV5-8 CASSLEYSGNTIYF TGTGCCAGCAGCTTGGAATACTCTGGAAACACCATATATTTT
TRBJ2-3 . . TRBV19 CASSWTGGTDTQYF TGTGCCAGTAGTTGGACTGGCGGTACAGATACGCAGTATTTT
TRBJ1-6 . . TRBV5-6 CASSSQWQRYNSPLHF TGTGCCAGCAGCTCCCAATGGCAGCGCTATAATTCACCCCTCCACTTT
TRBJ1-2 . . TRBV3-1/TRBV3-2 CASSQVAQSGYTF TGTGCCAGCAGCCAAGTAGCCCAGAGTGGCTACACCTTC
TRBJ1-2 . . TRBV3-1/TRBV3-2 CASSHAGGYTF TGTGCCAGCAGCCACGCGGGCGGCTACACCTTC
TRBJ1-5 . . TRBV5-6 CASSSSPSDQPQHF TGTGCCAGCAGCTCCTCCCCGAGTGATCAGCCCCAGCATTTT
TRBJ2-2 . TRBD1 TRBV24-1 CATSSGTGGTGELFF TGTGCCACCTCCTCTGGGACAGGGGGAACCGGGGAGCTGTTTTTT
TRBJ2-1 . . TRBV5-8 CASSFVDRSRFNEQFF TGTGCCAGCAGCTTTGTGGACAGATCGAGATTCAATGAGCAGTTCTTC
TRBJ2-5 . . TRBV7-2 CASSWGGAQETQYF TGTGCCAGCAGCTGGGGGGGCGCCCAAGAGACCCAGTACTTC
TRBJ2-2 once . TRBV10-3 CAIRLGGPNTGELFF TGTGCCATCAGGTTGGGGGGACCGAACACCGGGGAGCTGTTTTTT
TRBJ2-7 few TRBD2 TRBV29-1 CSVSPGLAYEQYF TGCAGCGTTTCACCGGGACTAGCCTACGAGCAGTACTTC
TRBJ1-5 . TRBD1 TRBV6-1 CASSEGDRGYQPQHF TGTGCCAGCAGTGAAGGGGACAGGGGGTATCAGCCCCAGCATTTT
TRBJ2-3 . . TRBV27 CASSPLGGATDTQYF TGTGCCAGCAGCCCCTTGGGGGGGGCCACAGATACGCAGTATTTT
TRBJ2-1 . TRBD2 TRBV24-1 CATSGVARGGINNEQFF TGTGCCACCAGTGGGGTCGCCCGGGGGGGAATTAACAATGAGCAGTTCTTC
TRBJ1-1 . . TRBV4-1 CASSPVEGVLANTEAFF TGCGCCAGCAGCCCAGTCGAGGGGGTATTGGCGAACACTGAAGCTTTCTTT
TRBJ1-6 few . TRBV5-6 CASSLEGNSYNSPLHF TGTGCCAGCAGCTTGGAGGGGAACTCCTATAATTCACCCCTCCACTTT
TRBJ1-6 once TRBD1 TRBV9 CASSTSLGTDNSPLHF TGTGCCAGCAGCACCAGCCTGGGGACAGATAATTCACCCCTCCACTTT
TRBJ1-1 . TRBD1 TRBV10-3 CAISEPGQGVPEAFF TGTGCCATCAGTGAGCCGGGACAGGGGGTCCCTGAAGCTTTCTTT
TRBJ2-6 . TRBD1 TRBV3-1/TRBV3-2 CASSHGTVSGANVLTF TGTGCCAGCAGCCACGGGACAGTCTCTGGGGCCAACGTCCTGACTTTC
TRBJ2-7 once . TRBV9 CASSVGSPGIEQYF TGTGCCAGCAGCGTAGGGTCCCCCGGGATTGAGCAGTACTTC
TRBJ2-1 . . TRBV13 CASSSVPKEQFF TGTGCCAGCAGCTCCGTGCCTAAGGAGCAGTTCTTC
TRBJ1-4 . . TRBV27 CASSPYRSTNEKLFF TGTGCCAGCAGTCCCTACAGATCAACTAATGAAAAACTGTTTTTT
TRBJ1-5 few . TRBV11-2 CASSGRGHNQPQHF TGTGCCAGCAGCGGCAGGGGTCACAATCAGCCCCAGCATTTT
TRBJ1-2 . . TRBV7-9 CASSGRGFNYGYTF TGTGCCAGCAGCGGCAGGGGATTCAACTATGGCTACACCTTC
TRBJ2-7 . . TRBV5-1 CASSSLQGSSYEQYF TGCGCCAGCAGCTCTCTCCAGGGGAGCTCCTACGAGCAGTACTTC
TRBJ1-1 . . TRBV6-5 CASSRTPLNTEAFF TGTGCCAGCAGTCGTACTCCATTGAACACTGAAGCTTTCTTT
TRBJ1-3 . . TRBV11-2 CASSSRPVSGNTIYF TGTGCCAGCAGCTCCCGTCCGGTCTCTGGAAACACCATATATTTT
TRBJ1-1 . . TRBV5-1 CASSLAVGGGNTEAFF TGCGCCAGCAGCTTGGCTGTAGGCGGCGGAAACACTGAAGCTTTCTTT
TRBJ2-7 . . TRBV7-2 CASSLAKGGTAYEQYF TGTGCCAGCAGCTTAGCAAAGGGGGGGACGGCCTACGAGCAGTACTTC
TRBJ1-1 . . TRBV28 CASSSSGEVTEAFF TGTGCCAGCAGTTCCTCGGGGGAAGTCACTGAAGCTTTCTTT
TRBJ1-2 once TRBD1 TRBV7-2 CASSTLTGPNYGYTF TGTGCCAGCAGCACCCTGACAGGGCCTAACTATGGCTACACCTTC
TRBJ2-1 . TRBD2 TRBV2 CAGGLGSSGGYNEQFF TGTGCCGGCGGACTTGGGAGTAGCGGGGGCTACAATGAGCAGTTCTTC
TRBJ2-1 . TRBD2 TRBV6-5 CASKLLAGPYNEQFF TGTGCCAGCAAGCTACTAGCGGGGCCCTACAATGAGCAGTTCTTC
TRBJ1-2 . . TRBV10-2 CASSAPKLAGMGGYTF TGCGCCAGCAGTGCTCCCAAGTTGGCGGGTATGGGGGGCTACACCTTC
TRBJ2-3 . TRBD2 TRBV19 CASSSNGGLAGVGDTQYF TGTGCCAGTAGTTCGAACGGGGGACTAGCGGGGGTTGGGGATACGCAGTATTTT
TRBJ2-1 . TRBD2 TRBV27 CASSLQTSGGFNEQFF TGTGCCAGCAGTTTACAAACTAGCGGGGGGTTTAATGAGCAGTTCTTC
TRBJ1-1 . . TRBV5-1 CASSLRARGQGYTEAFF TGCGCCAGCAGCCTGCGGGCCAGGGGTCAGGGGTACACTGAAGCTTTCTTT
TRBJ1-2 . . TRBV10-2 CVGGKVSNGYTF TGCGTCGGAGGGAAGGTAAGCAATGGCTACACCTTC
TRBJ2-2 . TRBD1 TRBV19 CASIRADGTGFTGELFF TGTGCCAGTATCAGAGCCGACGGGACAGGGTTCACCGGGGAGCTGTTTTTT
TRBJ1-2 . TRBD1 TRBV9 CASSVAGTGDNGYTF TGTGCCAGCAGCGTAGCCGGGACAGGGGATAATGGCTACACCTTC
TRBJ2-7 once . TRBV5-4 CASSHRGNEQYF TGTGCCAGCAGCCACCGAGGGAACGAGCAGTACTTC
TRBJ2-1 . . TRBV10-3 CAISDPGEQFF TGTGCCATCAGTGACCCAGGAGAGCAGTTCTTC
TRBJ2-3 . TRBD2 TRBV2 CASSGPAGGPDTQYF TGTGCCAGCAGTGGGCCAGCGGGGGGCCCAGATACGCAGTATTTT
TRBJ2-5 once . TRBV10-3 CAISESDKKTQYF TGTGCCATCAGTGAGTCGGACAAGAAGACCCAGTACTTC
TRBJ1-5 . . TRBV27 CASSLFLDSSNQPQHF TGTGCCAGCAGTTTATTCTTGGACAGTAGCAATCAGCCCCAGCATTTT
TRBJ2-5 . TRBD2 TRBV11-2 CASSDPGGGETQYF TGTGCCAGCAGCGACCCTGGCGGGGGAGAGACCCAGTACTTC
TRBJ1-5 . TRBD1 TRBV6-4 CASRFRGPTPQHF TGTGCCAGCAGATTCAGGGGGCCGACTCCCCAGCATTTT
TRBJ2-5 . TRBD2 TRBV24-1 CATSDFGLAGGPRTQYF TGTGCCACCAGTGATTTCGGCCTAGCGGGGGGGCCTCGGACCCAGTACTTC
TRBJ1-2 . . TRBV6-6 CASSYPGWDSGGYTF TGTGCCAGCAGTTATCCGGGATGGGACTCTGGAGGCTACACCTTC